These 16 T cell receptor beta chains were all obtained from the same sample, sequenced in a study of shared clonotypes between healthy human individuals. Sequencing was performed with immunoSEQ multiplex PCR; in TCRdb, only in-frame clones are kept and a portion is missing. The data hold 180,000 or so clones, with about 93% observed a single time. Sequencing input: naive CD4+ T cells sorted from blood. Subset described: CD45RA+ positively selected. These receptors were obtained from a woman aged 30 to 39 in good health.

This clone has a single count. The rearrangement uses TRBV11-2 and TRBJ2-7; 9 nucleotides line up with TRBD1. The V segment lost 1 base and the J segment 3 bases; nucleotides outside the gene matches: 4. Germline values: CDR1 SGHAT, CDR2 FQNNGV. The CDR3 is 15 residues long. CDR3 sequence: CASSLGTGQGYEQYF. The CDR3, as DNA: TGTGCCAGCAGCTTAGGCACGGGACAGGGCTACGAGCAGTACTTC.

This rearrangement joins TRBV6-6 to TRBJ1-5; 8 positions match TRBD1. This CDR3 region has 13 residues. Germline CDR1 MNHNY, CDR2 SVGAGI (reference sequence). V lost 6 bases to trimming and J lost 5 bases; unmatched junction nucleotides: 3. For the CDR3, the DNA is TGTGCCAGCAGCTCGGACAGGGATCAGCCCCAGCATTTT. Residues: CASSSDRDQPQHF.

The chain carries TRBV19 and TRBJ2-3, with a possible D match to TRBD2 (6 bases). V was shortened by 2 bases and J by 1 base, with 10 bases between the two germline ends. There are 15 residues in the CDR3. CDR1 is LNHDA and CDR2 is SQIVND in the germline V gene (reference sequence). The CDR3 DNA is TGTGCCAGTAGTATATCCAGCGGGCGCACAGATACGCAGTATTTT. It translates to CASSISSGRTDTQYF.

V and J are TRBV27 and TRBJ2-6; 10 positions agree with TRBD2. CDR3 length: 20 amino acids. Germline CDR1 reads MNHEY; CDR2 reads SMNVEV (reference sequence). V lost 5 bases to trimming and J lost 1 base; unmatched junction nucleotides: 14. CDR3 sequence reads: CASSPRVAGGRPSGANVLTF. The DNA of the CDR3 is TGTGCCAGCAGTCCCCGGGTAGCGGGAGGACGCCCATCTGGGGCCAACGTCCTGACTTTC.

The chain couples TRBV7-8 to TRBJ1-1; D might be TRBD1 (5 bases). Trimming took 5 bases from V and 4 from J, leaving 14 bases between them. The V gene's germline CDR1 is SGHVS and CDR2 FQNEAQ. The CDR3 is 14 amino acids. The CDR3 loop reads CASSKTARVTEAFF. The CDR3 DNA reads as TGTGCCAGCAGCAAGACAGCCAGGGTCACTGAAGCTTTCTTT.

This clone was recorded only once. This chain joins TRBV4-2 and TRBJ2-4; the D gene is possibly TRBD1 (6 bases). CDR3 length: 14 amino acids. Germline CDR1 is LGHNA and CDR2 is YNFKEQ. V was cut by 4 bases and J by 4 bases, with 11 bases left in between. Here the CDR3 DNA reads TGTGCCAGCAGCCCCGGGACAAGTAAAAACATTCAGTACTTC. Protein product: CASSPGTSKNIQYF.

The V call is TRBV7-9, the J call TRBJ2-2; tentative D call: TRBD2 (6 bases). Between the trimmed V and J ends, which lost 5 bases and 2 bases, there was a span of 12 bases. Germline CDR1 and CDR2: SEHNR and FQNEAQ (reference sequence). This CDR3 comprises 15 residues. The CDR3 DNA sequence: TGTGCCAGCAGCGCAGGGAGGAGAAACACCGGGGAGCTGTTTTTT. It codes for CASSAGRRNTGELFF.

The chain uses TRBV11-2 and TRBJ1-4, with D possibly matching TRBD1 (5 bases). The CDR3 runs 16 residues. Germline loops: CDR1 SGHAT, CDR2 FQNNGV. Trimming cost V 5 bases and J 4 bases, with 17 bases left between them. The CDR3 region has the DNA TGTGCCAGCAGCGCCTCCCAGGGACGTCTTAATGAAAAACTGTTTTTT. Protein product: CASSASQGRLNEKLFF.

This clone occurred once. The V and J genes are TRBV19 and TRBJ1-5; 8 nucleotides align to TRBD1. The CDR3 runs to 15 residues. In germline, CDR1 is LNHDA, CDR2 SQIVND (reference sequence). The trim removed 6 bases at V and 1 base at J, leaving 5 bases unmatched. The CDR3 coding sequence is TGTGCCAGTAGATACAGGGGGTTAAGCAATCAGCCCCAGCATTTT. It specifies CASRYRGLSNQPQHF.

V is TRBV27 and J is TRBJ2-7; D possibly corresponds to TRBD1 (5 bases). From germline, CDR1 is MNHEY and CDR2 SMNVEV (reference sequence). This CDR3 spans 14 amino acids. V was pared by 8 bases and J by 1 base, with 15 bases between. The CDR3 reads CASWRKRQSYEQYF. CDR3 sequence (DNA): TGTGCCAGCTGGAGAAAAAGACAGTCCTACGAGCAGTACTTC.

This chain links TRBV10-1 with TRBJ2-3, with D perhaps TRBD2 (6 bases). V was clipped by 6 bases and J by 1 base, with 11 bases between them. The CDR3 sequence is 14 residues long. In germline, CDR1 is WNHNN, CDR2 SYGVQD (reference sequence). The CDR3 spells CASRDSGRTDTQYF. The CDR3 nucleotides read TGCGCCAGCAGGGATAGCGGTCGCACAGATACGCAGTATTTT.

The chain couples TRBV19 to TRBJ2-1; 13 bases are a match to TRBD2. J was trimmed by 3 bases and V by 5 bases; bases with no gene match: 7. The CDR3 is made up of 17 amino acids. Germline CDR1 reads LNHDA; CDR2 reads SQIVND (reference sequence). The DNA of the CDR3 is TGTGCCAGTAGTCAGTCCGGGACTAGCGGGAACTACAATGAGCAGTTCTTC. Translation: CASSQSGTSGNYNEQFF.

The chain recombines TRBV11-2 with TRBJ2-7; 8 bases line up with TRBD1. Germline CDR1 is SGHAT and CDR2 is FQNNGV. This CDR3 contains 15 residues. Trimming removed 6 bases from V and 0 bases from J; junction bases left unmatched: 7. The CDR3 coding sequence is TGTGCCAGCAGAGCAGGGGGCTCGACCTCCTACGAGCAGTACTTC. This sequence encodes CASRAGGSTSYEQYF. Complete variable domain (other parts from reference TRBV11-2 and TRBJ2-7): EAGVAQSPRYKIIEKRQSVAFWCNPISGHATLYWYQQILGQGPKLLIQFQNNGVVDDSQLPKDRFSAERLKGVDSTLKIQPAKLEDSAVYLCASRAGGSTSYEQYFGPGTRLTVT.

The chain recombines TRBV5-1 with TRBJ2-1, with no clear D. The ends were cut back, 0 bases at V and 5 bases at J, with 3 bases in the middle. Germline V gene data show CDR1 as SGHRS and CDR2 as YFSETQ. The CDR3 is 12 residues long. The CDR3 spells CASSLADNEQFF. The CDR3 DNA sequence: TGCGCCAGCAGCTTGGCCGACAATGAGCAGTTCTTC.

The chain links TRBV19 to TRBJ2-4, with D uncertain. Trimming cost V 0 bases and J 8 bases, with 11 bases left between them. The V gene's germline CDR1 is LNHDA and CDR2 SQIVND (reference sequence). The CDR3 loop spans 14 amino acids. The CDR3 loop is CASSIDIDLDIQYF. The DNA of the CDR3 is TGTGCCAGTAGTATAGATATAGATTTGGACATTCAGTACTTC.

CDR3 sequence (DNA): TGTGCCAGCAGTGCCGTACTAGCTACGGGCACAGATACGCAGTATTTT. Translating it yields CASSAVLATGTDTQYF. The chain carries TRBV25-1 and TRBJ2-3; TRBD2 is a possible D gene (6 bases). Trimming took 4 bases from V and 1 from J, leaving 15 bases between them. The germline gives CDR1 MGHDK, CDR2 SYGVNS. The CDR3 is 16 amino acids.